A single sample is the source of the 9 T cell receptor beta chains below, sequenced in a study of blood T cell repertoires in COVID-19. The repertoire was sequenced with immunoSEQ multiplex PCR; TCRdb's copy has only in-frame clones and lacks some. The repertoire includes tens of thousands of clones, 70% to 90% of them detected once, and around 12% sits in the top ten. Sequencing input: peripheral blood. These receptors were collected from a man in his 70s with active or convalescent COVID-19.

The chain carries TRBV9 and TRBJ2-1; D might be TRBD2 (7 bases). This CDR3 comprises 15 residues. V lost 4 bases to trimming and J lost 4 bases, with 15 bases between them. Germline CDR1 SGDLS, CDR2 YYNGEE. The CDR3 region is CASSLGASGYNEQFF. The CDR3 nucleotides are TGTGCCAGCAGCCTGGGGGCTAGCGGATACAATGAGCAGTTCTTC.

This chain links TRBV30 with TRBJ2-2; D gene uncertain. CDR3 size: 12 residues. CDR1 and CDR2 from the germline V gene are GTSNPN and SVGIG (reference sequence). V lost 4 bases to trimming and J lost 7 bases, with 10 bases between them. CDR3 nucleotide sequence: TGTGCCTGGACCTGGGCAAACGGGGAGCTGTTTTTT. This gives the protein CAWTWANGELFF.

The sample holds one count of this clone. V and J are TRBV3-1 (or the pseudogene TRBV3-2) and TRBJ2-7; perhaps TRBD2 as D (6 bases). V was clipped by 1 base and J by 0 bases, with 13 bases between them. Per germline, CDR1 LGHDT and CDR2 YNNKEL (reference sequence). CDR3 length: 16 residues. The CDR3 is CASSQVTGTASYEQYF. The CDR3, as DNA: TGTGCCAGCAGCCAAGTTACCGGGACTGCCTCCTACGAGCAGTACTTC.

This rearrangement joins TRBV7-2 to TRBJ1-2; 7 positions agree with TRBD1. Germline loops: CDR1 SGHTA, CDR2 FQGNSA. After removal of 2 bases from V and 5 bases from J, the junction contained 5 bases not matched to a gene. The CDR3 spans 14 residues. The chain's CDR3 is CASSLSPGGYGYTF. The CDR3 DNA follows: TGTGCCAGCAGCTTATCCCCAGGGGGGTATGGCTACACCTTC. Filled out from reference TRBV7-2 and TRBJ1-2, the complete variable domain reads GAGVSQSPSNKVTEKGKDVELRCDPISGHTALYWYRQSLGQGLEFLIYFQGNSAPDKSGLPSDRFSAERTGGSVSTLTIQRTQQEDSAVYLCASSLSPGGYGYTFGSGTRLTVV.

The CDR3 protein is CASSQDSSGDGDQPQHF. For the CDR3, the DNA is TGTGCCAGCAGCCAAGATTCTTCAGGGGACGGCGATCAGCCCCAGCATTTT. The rearrangement links TRBV4-2 to TRBJ1-5, with D perhaps matching TRBD1 (6 bases). V lost 0 bases and J 5 bases, leaving 17 bases between the germline ends. Germline loops: CDR1 LGHNA, CDR2 YNFKEQ. The CDR3 length is 17 residues.

CDR3 region: CASSVVTGTGGAETQYF. Here the CDR3 DNA reads TGTGCCAGCAGCGTAGTGACCGGGACAGGGGGAGCAGAGACCCAGTACTTC. V gene TRBV11-3 combines with J gene TRBJ2-5; 11 bases agree with TRBD1. The CDR3 is 17 amino acids. Trimming cost V 5 bases and J 4 bases; bases outside gene matches: 12. Germline assignment: CDR1 SGHNT and CDR2 YENEEA.

The chain uses TRBV9 and TRBJ2-5, with 8 bases identical to TRBD1. V dropped 3 bases and J dropped 5; count of bases not matched to a gene: 15. CDR1 and CDR2 (germline): SGDLS, YYNGEE. The CDR3 runs to 17 residues. Here the CDR3 DNA reads TGTGCCAGCAGCGCGGATCCGGACAGGGTCCGGGAGGAGACCCAGTACTTC. Translating gives CASSADPDRVREETQYF.

The chain carries TRBV3-1 (or the pseudogene TRBV3-2) and TRBJ2-7, with TRBD1 matching 7 bases. CDR1 is LGHDT, CDR2 YNNKEL, per germline (reference sequence). Trimming removed 4 bases from V and 6 bases from J; junction bases left unmatched: 9. The CDR3 contains 14 residues. The CDR3 DNA sequence: TGTGCCAGCAGCCTCCCCGACAGGGCAGGCGAGCAGTACTTC. Amino acid sequence: CASSLPDRAGEQYF.

This chain uses TRBV21-1 with TRBJ1-2. TRBV21-1 represents a pseudogene. This CDR3 contains 15 residues. DNA for the CDR3: TGTGCCAGCAGCCCCATCCCCGCGAGGTACTATGGCTACACCTTC. Its translation is CASSPIPARYYGYTF.